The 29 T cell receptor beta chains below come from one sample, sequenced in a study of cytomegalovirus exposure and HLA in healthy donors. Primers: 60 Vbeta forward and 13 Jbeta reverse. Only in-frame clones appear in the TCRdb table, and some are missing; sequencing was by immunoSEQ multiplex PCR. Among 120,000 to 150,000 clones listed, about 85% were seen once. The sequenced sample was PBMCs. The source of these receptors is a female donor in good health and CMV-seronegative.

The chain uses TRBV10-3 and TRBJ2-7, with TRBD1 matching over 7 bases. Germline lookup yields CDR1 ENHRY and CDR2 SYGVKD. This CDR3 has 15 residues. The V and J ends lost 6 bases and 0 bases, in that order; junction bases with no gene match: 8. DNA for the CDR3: TGTGCCATCAGGGACCGACAGGGCAGCTCCTACGAGCAGTACTTC. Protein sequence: CAIRDRQGSSYEQYF.

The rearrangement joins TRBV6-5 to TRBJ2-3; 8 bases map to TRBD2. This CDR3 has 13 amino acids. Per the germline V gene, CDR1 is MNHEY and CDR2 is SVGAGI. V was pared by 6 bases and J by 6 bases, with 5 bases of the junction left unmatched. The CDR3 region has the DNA TGTGCCAGCAGCTCCTTAGCGGGGGATACGCAGTATTTT. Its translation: CASSSLAGDTQYF.

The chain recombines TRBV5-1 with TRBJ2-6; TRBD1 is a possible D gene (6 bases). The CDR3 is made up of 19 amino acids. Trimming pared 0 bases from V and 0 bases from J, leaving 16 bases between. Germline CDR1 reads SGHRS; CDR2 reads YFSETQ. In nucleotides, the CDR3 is TGCGCCAGCAGCTTGGACAGGGTGGGCTCGTTCTCTGGGGCCAACGTCCTGACTTTC. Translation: CASSLDRVGSFSGANVLTF.

The CDR3 DNA reads as TGTGCCAGCAGCTTCGTGAGGACAGGACAAGAGACCCAGTACTTC. Translation: CASSFVRTGQETQYF. V and J are TRBV11-2 and TRBJ2-5; TRBD1 agrees at 7 bases. This CDR3 region has 15 residues. Germline trimming cut 3 bases from V and 2 bases from J; bases unmatched to any gene: 6. CDR1 and CDR2 from the germline V gene are SGHAT and FQNNGV.

The CDR3 bases are TGTGCCAGCAGCTCCTTCACAGGGTTGGACACTGAAGCTTTCTTT. Residues: CASSSFTGLDTEAFF. This rearrangement joins TRBV13 to TRBJ1-1, with D possibly matching TRBD1 (6 bases). Germline CDR1 PRHDT, CDR2 FYEKMQ (reference sequence). The CDR3 spans 15 residues. Trimming cost V 4 bases and J 3 bases, with 15 bases left between them.

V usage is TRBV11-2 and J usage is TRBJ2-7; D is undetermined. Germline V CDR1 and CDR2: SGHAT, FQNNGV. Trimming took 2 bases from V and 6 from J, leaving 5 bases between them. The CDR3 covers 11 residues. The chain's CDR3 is CASSLNGEQYF. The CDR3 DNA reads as TGTGCCAGCAGCTTAAACGGCGAGCAGTACTTC.

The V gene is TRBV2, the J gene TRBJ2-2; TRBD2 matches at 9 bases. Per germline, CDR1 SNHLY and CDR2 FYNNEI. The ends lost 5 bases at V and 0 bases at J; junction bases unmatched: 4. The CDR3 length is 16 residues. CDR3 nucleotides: TGTGCCAGCAGTCCTAGACTAGCGGCGAACACCGGGGAGCTGTTTTTT. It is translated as CASSPRLAANTGELFF.

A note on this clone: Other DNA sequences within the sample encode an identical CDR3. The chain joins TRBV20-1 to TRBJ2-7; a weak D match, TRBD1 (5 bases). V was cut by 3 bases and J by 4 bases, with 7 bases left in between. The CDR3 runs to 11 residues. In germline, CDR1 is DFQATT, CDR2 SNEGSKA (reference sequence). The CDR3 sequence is CSARAGYEQYF. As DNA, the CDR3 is TGCAGTGCTAGGGCAGGGTACGAGCAGTACTTC.

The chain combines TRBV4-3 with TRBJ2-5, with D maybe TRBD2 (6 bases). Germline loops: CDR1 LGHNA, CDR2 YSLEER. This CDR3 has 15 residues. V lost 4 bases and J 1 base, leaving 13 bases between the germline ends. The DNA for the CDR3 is TGCGCCAGCAGCCCCCGGGGGTACGCCCAAGAGACCCAGTACTTC. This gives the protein CASSPRGYAQETQYF.

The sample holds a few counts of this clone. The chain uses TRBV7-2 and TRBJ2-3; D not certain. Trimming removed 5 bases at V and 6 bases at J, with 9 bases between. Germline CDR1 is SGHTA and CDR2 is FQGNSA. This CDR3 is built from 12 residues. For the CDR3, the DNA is TGTGCCAGCAGCCCCCAACGGGATACGCAGTATTTT. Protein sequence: CASSPQRDTQYF.

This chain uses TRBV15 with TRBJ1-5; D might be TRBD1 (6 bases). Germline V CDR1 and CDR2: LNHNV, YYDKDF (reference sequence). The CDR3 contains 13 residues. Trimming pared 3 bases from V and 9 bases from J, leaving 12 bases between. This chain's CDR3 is CATSSLTGRPQHF. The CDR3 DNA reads TGTGCCACCAGCAGCCTAACAGGGCGGCCCCAGCATTTT.

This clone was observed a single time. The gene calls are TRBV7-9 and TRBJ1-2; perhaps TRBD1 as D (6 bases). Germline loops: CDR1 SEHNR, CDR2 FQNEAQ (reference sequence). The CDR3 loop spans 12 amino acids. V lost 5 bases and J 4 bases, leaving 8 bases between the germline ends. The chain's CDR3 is CASSVDSYGYTF. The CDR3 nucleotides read TGTGCCAGCAGCGTGGACAGCTATGGCTACACCTTC.

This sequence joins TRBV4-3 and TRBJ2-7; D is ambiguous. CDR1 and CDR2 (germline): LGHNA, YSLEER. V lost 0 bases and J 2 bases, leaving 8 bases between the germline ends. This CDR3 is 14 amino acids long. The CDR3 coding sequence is TGCGCCAGCAGCCAAGATTGGGCTACCTACGAGCAGTACTTC. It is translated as CASSQDWATYEQYF.

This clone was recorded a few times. In DNA, the CDR3 is TGCGCCAGCAGCGACGGGACAGGCTACACTGAAGCTTTCTTT. Its translation is CASSDGTGYTEAFF. The genes are TRBV5-1 and TRBJ1-1; 8 bases are a match to TRBD1. This CDR3 spans 14 amino acids. The germline gives CDR1 SGHRS, CDR2 YFSETQ. Trimming cost V 4 bases and J 3 bases; bases outside gene matches: 5.

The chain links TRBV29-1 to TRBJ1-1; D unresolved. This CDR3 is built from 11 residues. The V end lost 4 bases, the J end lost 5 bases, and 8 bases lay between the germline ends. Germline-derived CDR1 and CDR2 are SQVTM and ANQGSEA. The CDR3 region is CSVGRRTEAFF. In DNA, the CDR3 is TGCAGCGTTGGGCGGCGGACTGAAGCTTTCTTT.

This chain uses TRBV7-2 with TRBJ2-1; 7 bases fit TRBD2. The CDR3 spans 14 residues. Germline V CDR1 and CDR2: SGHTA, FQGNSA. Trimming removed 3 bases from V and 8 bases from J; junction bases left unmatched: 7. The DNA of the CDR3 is TGTGCCAGCAGCTTGGGTTCAGCGGGGTATGAGCAGTTCTTC. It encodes CASSLGSAGYEQFF.

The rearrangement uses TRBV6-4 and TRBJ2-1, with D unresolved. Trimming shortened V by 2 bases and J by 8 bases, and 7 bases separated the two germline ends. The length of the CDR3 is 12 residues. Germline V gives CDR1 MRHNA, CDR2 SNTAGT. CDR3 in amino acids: CASSDVGYEQFF. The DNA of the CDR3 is TGTGCCAGCAGTGACGTCGGGTATGAGCAGTTCTTC.

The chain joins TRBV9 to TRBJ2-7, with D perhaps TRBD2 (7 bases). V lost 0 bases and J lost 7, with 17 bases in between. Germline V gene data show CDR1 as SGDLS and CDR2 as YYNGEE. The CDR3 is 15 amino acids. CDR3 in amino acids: CASSVARGGVGEQYF. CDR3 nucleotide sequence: TGTGCCAGCAGCGTAGCAAGAGGGGGGGTGGGTGAGCAGTACTTC.

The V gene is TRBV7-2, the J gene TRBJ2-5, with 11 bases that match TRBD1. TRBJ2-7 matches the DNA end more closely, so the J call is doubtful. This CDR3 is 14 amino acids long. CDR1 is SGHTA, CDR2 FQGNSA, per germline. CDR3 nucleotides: TGTGCCAGCAGCGACCGGGACAGGGGGGACGAGCAGTACTTC. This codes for CASSDRDRGDEQYF.

The CDR3 sequence is CASSEASYRYEQYF. CDR3 DNA sequence: TGTGCCAGCAGTGAAGCTAGTTACCGCTACGAGCAGTACTTC. The chain employs TRBV2 and TRBJ2-7; D unresolved. Between the trimmed V and J ends, which lost 0 bases and 3 bases, there was a span of 9 bases. The germline CDR1 and CDR2 sequences are SNHLY and FYNNEI. CDR3 size: 14 residues.

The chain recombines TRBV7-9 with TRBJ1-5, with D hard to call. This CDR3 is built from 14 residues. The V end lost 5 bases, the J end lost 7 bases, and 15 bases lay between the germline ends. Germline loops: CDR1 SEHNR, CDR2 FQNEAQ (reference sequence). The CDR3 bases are TGTGCCAGCAGCATAGACGGGTCGCGGCAGCCCCAGCATTTT. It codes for CASSIDGSRQPQHF. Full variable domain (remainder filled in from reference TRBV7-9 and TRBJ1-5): DTGVSQNPRHKITKRGQNVTFRCDPISEHNRLYWYRQTLGQGPEFLTYFQNEAQLEKSRLLSDRFSAERPKGSFSTLEIQRTEQGDSAMYLCASSIDGSRQPQHFGDGTRLSIL.

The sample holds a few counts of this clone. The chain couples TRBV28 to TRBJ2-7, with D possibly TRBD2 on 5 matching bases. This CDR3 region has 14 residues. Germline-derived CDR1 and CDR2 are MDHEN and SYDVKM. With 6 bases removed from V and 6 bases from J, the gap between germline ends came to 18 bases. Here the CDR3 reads CASSHPQVRGEQYF. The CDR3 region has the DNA TGTGCCAGCAGCCATCCCCAGGTTCGGGGCGAGCAGTACTTC.

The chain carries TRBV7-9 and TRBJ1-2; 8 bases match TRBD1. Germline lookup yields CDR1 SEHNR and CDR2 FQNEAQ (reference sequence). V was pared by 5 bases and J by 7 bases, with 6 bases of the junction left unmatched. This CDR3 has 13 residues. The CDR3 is CASSHRGGSGYTF. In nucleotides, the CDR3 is TGTGCCAGCAGCCACAGGGGGGGTAGTGGCTACACCTTC. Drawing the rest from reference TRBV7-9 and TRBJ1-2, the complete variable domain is DTGVSQNPRHKITKRGQNVTFRCDPISEHNRLYWYRQTLGQGPEFLTYFQNEAQLEKSRLLSDRFSAERPKGSFSTLEIQRTEQGDSAMYLCASSHRGGSGYTFGSGTRLTVV.

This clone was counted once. The CDR3 protein is CASSSRQIGNTEAFF. In DNA, the CDR3 is TGTGCCAGCAGTTCCAGACAGATCGGGAACACTGAAGCTTTCTTT. The chain employs TRBV6-5 and TRBJ1-1; TRBD1 might be the D (5 bases). Per germline, CDR1 MNHEY and CDR2 SVGAGI. This CDR3 has 15 residues. V was pared by 4 bases and J by 1 base, with 13 bases between.

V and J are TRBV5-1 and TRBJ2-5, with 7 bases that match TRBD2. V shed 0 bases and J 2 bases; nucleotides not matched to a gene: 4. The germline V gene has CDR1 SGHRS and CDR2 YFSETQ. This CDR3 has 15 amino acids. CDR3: CASSLGLAVQETQYF. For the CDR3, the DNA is TGCGCCAGCAGCTTGGGGCTAGCGGTTCAAGAGACCCAGTACTTC. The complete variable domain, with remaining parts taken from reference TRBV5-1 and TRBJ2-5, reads KAGVTQTPRYLIKTRGQQVTLSCSPISGHRSVSWYQQTPGQGLQFLFEYFSETQRNKGNFPGRFSGRQFSNSRSEMNVSTLELGDSALYLCASSLGLAVQETQYFGPGTRLLVL.

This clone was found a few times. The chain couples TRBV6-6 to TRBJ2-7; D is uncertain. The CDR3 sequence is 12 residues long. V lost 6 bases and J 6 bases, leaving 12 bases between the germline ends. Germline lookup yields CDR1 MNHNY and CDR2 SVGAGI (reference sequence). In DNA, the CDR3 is TGTGCCAGCAGCGAAAGCCTAGGCGAGCAGTACTTC. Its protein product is CASSESLGEQYF.

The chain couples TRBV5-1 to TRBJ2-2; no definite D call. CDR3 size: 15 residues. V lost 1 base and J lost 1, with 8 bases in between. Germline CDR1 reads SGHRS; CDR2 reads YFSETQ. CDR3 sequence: CASSLNNLNTGELFF. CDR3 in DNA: TGCGCCAGCAGCTTGAATAATCTGAACACCGGGGAGCTGTTTTTT.

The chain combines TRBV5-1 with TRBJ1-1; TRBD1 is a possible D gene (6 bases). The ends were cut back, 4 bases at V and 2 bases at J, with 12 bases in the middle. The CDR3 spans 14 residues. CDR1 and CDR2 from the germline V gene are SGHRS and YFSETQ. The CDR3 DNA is TGCGCCAGCAGCGCCCGACAGGTTAACACTGAAGCTTTCTTT. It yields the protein CASSARQVNTEAFF.

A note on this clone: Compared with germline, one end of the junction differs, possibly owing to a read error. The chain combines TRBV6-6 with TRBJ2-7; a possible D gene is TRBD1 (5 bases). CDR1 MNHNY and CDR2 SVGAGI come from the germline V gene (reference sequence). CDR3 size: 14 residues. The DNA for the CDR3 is TGTGCCAGCAGTTACACGACCAGGGCTTCTCGCAAGCACTTC. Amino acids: CASSYTTRASRKHF.